A single sample is the source of the 28 T cell receptor beta chains below, sequenced in a study of blood T cell repertoires in COVID-19. Using immunoSEQ multiplex PCR, the repertoire was profiled, and TCRdb retains in-frame clones only, with some absent. Of about 99,000 clones detected, around four fifths appear once; the ten largest clones hold 26%. Input material: peripheral blood. Receptor source: a man between 60 and 75 years old with acute or convalescent COVID-19.

The chain recombines TRBV6-5 with TRBJ1-3; D not resolved. The CDR3 has 13 residues. The ends were cut back, 5 bases at V and 0 bases at J, with 5 bases in the middle. Germline CDR1 is MNHEY and CDR2 is SVGAGI. In nucleotides, the CDR3 is TGTGCCAGCAGTCCGAGCTCTGGAAACACCATATATTTT. Its protein product is CASSPSSGNTIYF.

This clone was seen a single time. This rearrangement joins TRBV15 to TRBJ1-1; TRBD1 is a possible D gene (6 bases). Looked up from germline, CDR1 is LNHNV and CDR2 is YYDKDF (reference sequence). The ends were cut back, 0 bases at V and 4 bases at J, with 24 bases in the middle. This CDR3 is 19 amino acids long. The CDR3 loop reads CATSRDLRGWGRESTEAFF. The CDR3 coding sequence is TGTGCCACCAGCAGAGATCTTAGAGGGTGGGGGCGAGAAAGCACTGAAGCTTTCTTT.

The chain employs TRBV9 and TRBJ2-1, with D perhaps matching TRBD1 (6 bases). V was clipped by 0 bases and J by 9 bases, with 16 bases between them. Per the germline V gene, CDR1 is SGDLS and CDR2 is YYNGEE. The CDR3 runs to 15 residues. The CDR3 loop reads CASSVVTGPLGEQFF. Written as DNA, the CDR3 is TGTGCCAGCAGCGTAGTAACAGGGCCCCTTGGTGAGCAGTTCTTC.

The rearrangement uses TRBV5-1 and TRBJ2-2; a weak D match, TRBD1 (5 bases). Germline loops: CDR1 SGHRS, CDR2 YFSETQ. This CDR3 region has 16 residues. The ends were cut back, 0 bases at V and 6 bases at J, with 15 bases in the middle. This chain's CDR3 is CASSLVRRQGPGELFF. In DNA form, the CDR3 reads TGCGCCAGCAGCTTGGTTAGAAGGCAGGGCCCCGGGGAGCTGTTTTTT.

This chain uses TRBV6-2 or TRBV6-3 with TRBJ2-2; 9 positions match TRBD2. Looked up from germline, CDR1 is MNHEY and CDR2 is SVGEGT. Trimming removed 4 bases from V and 7 bases from J; junction bases left unmatched: 1. This CDR3 has 13 residues. CDR3 sequence: CASSSSGIGELFF. The CDR3 bases are TGTGCCAGCAGTTCTAGCGGGATCGGGGAGCTGTTTTTT.

The V and J genes are TRBV6-5 and TRBJ1-5; 7 bases match TRBD1. Germline lookup yields CDR1 MNHEY and CDR2 SVGAGI. The trim removed 6 bases at V and 0 bases at J, leaving 5 bases unmatched. CDR3 length: 15 residues. Here the CDR3 DNA reads TGTGCCAGCAGCAGGGGGGATTATAGCAATCAGCCCCAGCATTTT. This translates into CASSRGDYSNQPQHF.

J is TRBJ1-1 and V is TRBV28; D gene ambiguous. This CDR3 region has 14 residues. Deletions cut 3 bases from V and 0 bases from J, with 8 bases between. Germline lookup yields CDR1 MDHEN and CDR2 SYDVKM. The CDR3 DNA reads as TGTGCCAGCAGTTTGATCAGTGTGAACACTGAAGCTTTCTTT. Protein: CASSLISVNTEAFF.

The chain couples TRBV7-9 to TRBJ1-4; maybe TRBD1 (6 bases). Germline CDR1 SEHNR, CDR2 FQNEAQ (reference sequence). Trimming took 5 bases from V and 7 from J, leaving 17 bases between them. CDR3 size: 15 residues. The CDR3 DNA is TGTGCCAGCAGCCAACTCGGGGGGGCGAGTGAAAAACTGTTTTTT. Translated, it gives CASSQLGGASEKLFF.

This clone has a handful of counts. This chain links TRBV24-1 with TRBJ1-5; 7 bases are shared with TRBD1. The CDR3 covers 16 residues. Germline-derived CDR1 and CDR2 are KGHDR and SFDVKD. V dropped 4 bases and J dropped 5; count of bases not matched to a gene: 10. In DNA, the CDR3 is TGTGCCACCAGTGAAACGGGACAGAAACTTCATCAGCCCCAGCATTTT. As protein: CATSETGQKLHQPQHF.

V and J are TRBV7-9 and TRBJ2-7; 8 bases align to TRBD1. J gave up 5 bases and V 4 bases, and 13 bases lay outside the gene matches. This CDR3 has 16 residues. Germline values: CDR1 SEHNR, CDR2 FQNEAQ (reference sequence). This CDR3 is CASSSRGAGQGNEQYF. DNA for the CDR3: TGTGCCAGCAGCTCGAGGGGGGCAGGACAGGGAAACGAGCAGTACTTC.

This clone has a handful of counts. J is TRBJ1-2 and V is TRBV5-1, with D uncertain. Trimming pared 1 base from V and 1 base from J, leaving 11 bases between. The CDR3 runs to 15 residues. Germline CDR1 SGHRS, CDR2 YFSETQ. CDR3 sequence: CASSLMPRDNYGYTF. CDR3 DNA: TGCGCCAGCAGCTTGATGCCCCGCGATAACTATGGCTACACCTTC.

The chain uses TRBV19 and TRBJ2-1; D unclear. Germline assignment: CDR1 LNHDA and CDR2 SQIVND (reference sequence). This CDR3 has 14 amino acids. Trimming shortened V by 4 bases and J by 6 bases, and 13 bases separated the two germline ends. The CDR3 loop is CASSKDSDSNEQFF. The CDR3 DNA sequence: TGTGCCAGTAGTAAAGACTCTGACTCCAATGAGCAGTTCTTC.

This chain connects TRBV27 to TRBJ2-7; D perhaps matches TRBD2 (6 bases). The CDR3 extends over 15 amino acids. Germline CDR1 and CDR2: MNHEY and SMNVEV (reference sequence). V was cut by 5 bases and J by 2 bases, with 16 bases left in between. The CDR3 bases are TGTGCCAGCAGTCCCAGGGCGGGGCGGGCCTACGAGCAGTACTTC. It codes for CASSPRAGRAYEQYF.

The chain employs TRBV9 and TRBJ2-1; 7 nucleotides align to TRBD2. This CDR3 is built from 17 residues. V lost 0 bases, J lost 0 bases, and 6 bases stayed unmatched. The V gene's germline CDR1 is SGDLS and CDR2 YYNGEE. The CDR3, as DNA: TGTGCCAGCAGCGTAGACCTAGCGGTACTCTCCTACAATGAGCAGTTCTTC. This sequence encodes CASSVDLAVLSYNEQFF.

Only a few counts were recorded for this clone. This chain connects TRBV25-1 to TRBJ1-1; 7 bases line up with TRBD1. CDR1 is MGHDK and CDR2 is SYGVNS in the germline V gene. This CDR3 is 13 amino acids long. The ends lost 6 bases at V and 4 bases at J; junction bases unmatched: 5. CDR3 residues: CASRFTGVTEAFF. The CDR3 bases are TGTGCCAGCAGGTTTACAGGGGTCACTGAAGCTTTCTTT.

The chain employs TRBV30 and TRBJ1-1; tentatively, D is TRBD1 (5 bases). Germline V gives CDR1 GTSNPN, CDR2 SVGIG (reference sequence). CDR3 length equals 15 residues. V lost 0 bases to trimming and J lost 5 bases, with 16 bases between them. The CDR3 is CAWSVLIIRGTEAFF. CDR3 nucleotide sequence: TGTGCCTGGAGTGTACTCATCATAAGGGGTACTGAAGCTTTCTTT.

The gene calls are TRBV11-2 and TRBJ1-3, with TRBD1 identical over 7 bases. The CDR3 runs 13 residues. The germline gives CDR1 SGHAT, CDR2 FQNNGV. With V trimmed by 2 bases and J by 7 bases, 2 bases remained unmatched. This chain's CDR3 is CASSLTGENTIYF. The CDR3 DNA reads as TGTGCCAGCAGCTTAACAGGGGAGAACACCATATATTTT.

V and J are TRBV3-1 (or the pseudogene TRBV3-2) and TRBJ2-1, with D unclear. Germline V CDR1 and CDR2: LGHDT, YNNKEL (reference sequence). The V end lost 1 base, the J end lost 7 bases, and 8 bases lay between the germline ends. The CDR3 is made up of 13 amino acids. CDR3 bases: TGTGCCAGCAGCCAAGCCAGTTTGAATGAGCAGTTCTTC. This sequence encodes CASSQASLNEQFF.

The V gene is TRBV5-1, the J gene TRBJ1-1, with TRBD1 as a possible D gene (5 bases). V was trimmed by 2 bases and J by 11 bases, leaving 13 bases between them. Looked up from germline, CDR1 is SGHRS and CDR2 is YFSETQ. The CDR3 has 12 residues. The CDR3 sequence is CASSFSGTGAFF. CDR3 DNA sequence: TGCGCCAGCAGCTTTTCGGGGACTGGGGCTTTCTTT.

This chain uses TRBV5-4 with TRBJ2-7, with D unclear. Trimming pared 3 bases from V and 6 bases from J, leaving 7 bases between. The CDR3 runs to 11 residues. The germline CDR1 and CDR2 sequences are SGHNT and YYREEE (reference sequence). The CDR3 nucleotides read TGTGCCAGCAGCTCGTCGGGCGAGCAGTACGTC. The encoded protein is CASSSSGEQYV.

The chain uses TRBV11-2 and TRBJ2-7; no definite D call. The V gene lost 3 bases and the J gene lost 5 bases, with 14 bases spanning the gap. The CDR3 is 14 amino acids. Germline V gene data show CDR1 as SGHAT and CDR2 as FQNNGV. CDR3 protein: CASSFGVTPNEQYF. CDR3 DNA: TGTGCCAGCAGCTTTGGCGTGACTCCCAACGAGCAGTACTTC.

The rearrangement joins TRBV5-1 to TRBJ2-5, with 16 bases matching TRBD2. CDR3 length: 18 residues. Germline lookup yields CDR1 SGHRS and CDR2 YFSETQ. Trimming took 3 bases from V and 0 from J; bases not matched to a gene: 5. CDR3 sequence: CASSSGLAGGKYQETQYF. The DNA of the CDR3 is TGCGCCAGCAGCTCGGGACTAGCGGGAGGGAAGTACCAAGAGACCCAGTACTTC.

The CDR3 spells CASSKRDTSQETQYF. CDR3 nucleotide sequence: TGTGCCAGTAGTAAACGGGACACCTCCCAAGAGACCCAGTACTTC. The chain combines TRBV19 with TRBJ2-5; TRBD1 is a possible D gene (6 bases). This CDR3 spans 15 amino acids. V dropped 4 bases and J dropped 1 base, with 13 bases sitting between them. CDR1 is LNHDA and CDR2 is SQIVND in the germline V gene (reference sequence).

The rearrangement joins TRBV19 to TRBJ2-1; D unresolved. CDR3 length: 14 residues. Germline assignment: CDR1 LNHDA and CDR2 SQIVND (reference sequence). V lost 6 bases and J lost 5, with 14 bases in between. The CDR3 here is CASSIIMGNNEQFF. The CDR3 DNA reads TGTGCCAGTAGCATAATAATGGGCAACAATGAGCAGTTCTTC.

V usage is TRBV29-1 and J usage is TRBJ2-1, with D possibly TRBD1 on 6 matching bases. The CDR3 covers 14 residues. CDR1 and CDR2 from the germline V gene are SQVTM and ANQGSEA. V lost 6 bases to trimming and J lost 1 base, with 13 bases between them. The CDR3 nucleotides are TGCAGCGTGGGCCCAGGGGCGTCCTACAATGAGCAGTTCTTC. Translating gives CSVGPGASYNEQFF.

V and J are TRBV29-1 and TRBJ1-1; D is uncertain. With 6 bases removed from V and 11 bases from J, the gap between germline ends came to 22 bases. Germline assignment: CDR1 SQVTM and CDR2 ANQGSEA. CDR3 length equals 13 residues. The CDR3 loop reads CSVAPGLRLAAFF. The CDR3 bases are TGCAGCGTAGCCCCGGGTCTACGACTTGCCGCTTTCTTT.

The rearrangement uses TRBV11-3 and TRBJ1-2; no clear D. Germline V lookup: CDR1 SGHNT, CDR2 YENEEA. V was pared by 4 bases and J by 2 bases, with 11 bases between. The CDR3 has 14 residues. The CDR3 here is CASSSAGTNYGYTF. The DNA for the CDR3 is TGTGCCAGCAGCTCCGCCGGTACCAACTATGGCTACACCTTC.

The rearrangement links TRBV2 to TRBJ1-2; 8 bases agree with TRBD1. Losses at the gene ends were 6 bases for V and 8 bases for J; bases not matched to a gene: 17. CDR3 size: 16 residues. Germline V gives CDR1 SNHLY, CDR2 FYNNEI. The CDR3 loop reads CASSLKDRVVSGGYTF. DNA of the CDR3: TGTGCCAGCAGCTTAAAGGACAGGGTCGTGTCTGGCGGCTACACCTTC.